This T cell receptor (beta chain) was identified in a study of blood T cell repertoires in COVID-19. About the study: The United States, Italy and Spain were the sources of the acute and convalescent COVID-19 samples. In each case, the material was cDNA or gDNA derived from T cells, B-cell-depleted T cells, or PBMCs.

The germline V gene has CDR1 LGHNA and CDR2 YSLEER. The CDR3 contains 16 residues. Trimming took 4 bases from V and 0 from J, leaving 12 bases between them. Original data processing: Using reference gene primer amplification, nucleated cell counts were estimated. Here immunoSEQ multiplex PCR was the method, and the copy in TCRdb shows in-frame clones only, minus some. Clone size and V and J calls were adopted from that table, with D and trimming inferred from the DNA. The repertoire holds hundreds of thousands of clones, with more than 75% as singletons. Material for sequencing was peripheral blood. This chain links TRBV4-3 with TRBJ1-4, with D unresolved. The TCR was taken from a woman younger than 30 who had recovered from COVID-19. The CDR3 region is CASSRTVSATNEKLFF. The CDR3 DNA reads TGCGCCAGCAGCCGCACGGTGTCGGCAACTAATGAAAAACTGTTTTTT.